The subject of this entry is one T cell receptor (beta chain). This record comes from a study of shared clonotypes between healthy human individuals. As for the study in general: Donors, aged 18 to 49, were a couple of women and a few men.

The CDR3 extends over 14 amino acids. Unmatched junction bases numbered 2, after V lost 2 bases and J lost 2 bases. The germline V gene encodes CDR1 SGHVS and CDR2 FQNEAQ. When samples were unsorted, roughly 81 million PBMCs were used for genomic DNA. The protocol was immunoSEQ multiplex PCR, while the TCRdb copy is restricted to in-frame clones and leaves out a portion. This table has about 510,000 clones, about four fifths appearing once. The sequence came from a woman between 40 and 50 years old in good health. Some clones in this sample may be carry-over from other donors' samples. V is TRBV7-8 and J is TRBJ2-5; 7 bases map to TRBD1. Sequenced material: PBMCs. CDR3 sequence (DNA): TGTGCCAGCAGCTTAAACAGGGGACAAGAGACCCAGTACTTC. Protein sequence: CASSLNRGQETQYF.